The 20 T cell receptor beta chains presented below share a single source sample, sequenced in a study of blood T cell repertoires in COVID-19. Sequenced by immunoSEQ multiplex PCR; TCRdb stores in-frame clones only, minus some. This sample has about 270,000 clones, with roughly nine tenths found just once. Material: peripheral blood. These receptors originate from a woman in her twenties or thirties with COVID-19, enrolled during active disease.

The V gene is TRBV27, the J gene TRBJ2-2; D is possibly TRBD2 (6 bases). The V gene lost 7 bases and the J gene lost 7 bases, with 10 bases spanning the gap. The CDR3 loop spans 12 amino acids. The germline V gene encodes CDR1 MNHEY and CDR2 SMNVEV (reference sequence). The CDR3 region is CASKGRSGELFF. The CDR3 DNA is TGTGCCAGCAAGGGGAGGAGCGGGGAGCTGTTTTTT.

CDR3 coding DNA: TGTGCCAGCAGCCAAGGGGGGCAGGGTGGATCTTTCTTT. This encodes CASSQGGQGGSFF. This rearrangement joins TRBV4-2 to TRBJ1-1; D perhaps matches TRBD1 (6 bases). Germline CDR1 reads LGHNA; CDR2 reads YNFKEQ. Trimming stripped 1 base from V and 12 bases from J, with 15 bases between. The CDR3 sequence is 13 residues long.

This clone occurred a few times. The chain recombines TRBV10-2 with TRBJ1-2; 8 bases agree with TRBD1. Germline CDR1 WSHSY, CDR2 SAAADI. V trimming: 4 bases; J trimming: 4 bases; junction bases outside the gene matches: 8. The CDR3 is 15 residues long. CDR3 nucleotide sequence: TGCGCCAGCAGTGTTGAGGCAGGGGGCTCCTATGGCTACACCTTC. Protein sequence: CASSVEAGGSYGYTF.

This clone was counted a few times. CDR3 region: CASSQVREDGYTF. The CDR3 coding sequence is TGCGCCAGCAGCCAAGTGCGGGAGGATGGCTACACCTTC. The chain recombines TRBV4-1 with TRBJ1-2; D uncertain. The CDR3 extends over 13 amino acids. The V end was cut by 1 base, the J end by 6 bases, with 9 bases between. Looked up from germline, CDR1 is MGHRA and CDR2 is YSYEKL.

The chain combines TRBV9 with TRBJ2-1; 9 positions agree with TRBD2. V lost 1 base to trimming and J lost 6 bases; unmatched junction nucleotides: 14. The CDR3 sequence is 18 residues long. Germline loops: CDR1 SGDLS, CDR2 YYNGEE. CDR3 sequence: CASSVLSWRGGRFNEQFF. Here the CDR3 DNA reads TGTGCCAGCAGCGTACTGAGTTGGCGGGGGGGTAGGTTCAATGAGCAGTTCTTC.

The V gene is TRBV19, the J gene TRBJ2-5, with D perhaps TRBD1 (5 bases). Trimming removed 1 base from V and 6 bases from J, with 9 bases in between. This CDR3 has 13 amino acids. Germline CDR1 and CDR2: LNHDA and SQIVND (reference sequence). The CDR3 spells CASSIAGWKTQYF. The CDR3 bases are TGTGCCAGTAGTATAGCAGGGTGGAAGACCCAGTACTTC.

CDR3 nucleotide sequence: TGTGCCAGCAGCCGCGCCGGGACAGGGAACTATGGCTACACCTTC. This translates into CASSRAGTGNYGYTF. V is TRBV5-4 and J is TRBJ1-2; TRBD1 agrees at 9 bases. This CDR3 is 15 amino acids long. In germline, CDR1 is SGHNT, CDR2 YYREEE (reference sequence). The junction had 6 bases not matched to a gene; V was cut back by 4 bases and J by 2 bases.

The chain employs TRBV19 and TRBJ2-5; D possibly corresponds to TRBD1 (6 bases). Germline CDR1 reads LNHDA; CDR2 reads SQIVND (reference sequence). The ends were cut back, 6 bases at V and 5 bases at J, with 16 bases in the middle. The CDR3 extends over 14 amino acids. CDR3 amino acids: CASSSEGEGETQYF. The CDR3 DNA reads TGTGCCAGTAGCTCCGAGGGGGAAGGGGAGACCCAGTACTTC. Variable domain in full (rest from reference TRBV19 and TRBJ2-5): DGGITQSPKYLFRKEGQNVTLSCEQNLNHDAMYWYRQDPGQGLRLIYYSQIVNDFQKGDIAEGYSVSREKKESFPLTVTSAQKNPTAFYLCASSSEGEGETQYFGPGTRLLVL.

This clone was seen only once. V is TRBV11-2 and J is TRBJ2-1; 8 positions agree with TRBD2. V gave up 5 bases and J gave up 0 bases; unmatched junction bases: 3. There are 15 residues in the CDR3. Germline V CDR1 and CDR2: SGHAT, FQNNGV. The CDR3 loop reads CASSPRGGSYNEQFF. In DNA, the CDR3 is TGTGCCAGCAGCCCCCGGGGGGGCTCCTACAATGAGCAGTTCTTC.

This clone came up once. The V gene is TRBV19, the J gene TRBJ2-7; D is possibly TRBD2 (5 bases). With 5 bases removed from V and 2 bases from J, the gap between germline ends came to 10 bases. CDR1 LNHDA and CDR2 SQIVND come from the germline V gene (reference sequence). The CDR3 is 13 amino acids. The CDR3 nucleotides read TGTGCCAGTAGTTACGGGGAAGCCTACGAGCAGTACTTC. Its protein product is CASSYGEAYEQYF.

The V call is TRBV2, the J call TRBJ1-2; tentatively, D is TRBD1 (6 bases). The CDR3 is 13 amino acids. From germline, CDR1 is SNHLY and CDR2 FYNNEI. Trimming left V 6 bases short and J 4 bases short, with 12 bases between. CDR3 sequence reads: CASSQVRGYGYTF. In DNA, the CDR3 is TGTGCCAGCAGCCAAGTCAGGGGCTATGGCTACACCTTC.

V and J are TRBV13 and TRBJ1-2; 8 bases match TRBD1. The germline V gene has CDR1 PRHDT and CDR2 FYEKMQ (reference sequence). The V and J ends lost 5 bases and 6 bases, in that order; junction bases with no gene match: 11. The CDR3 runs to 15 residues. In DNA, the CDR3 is TGTGCCAGCAGCCAAAATACAGGGGGTTTCGATGGCTACACCTTC. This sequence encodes CASSQNTGGFDGYTF.

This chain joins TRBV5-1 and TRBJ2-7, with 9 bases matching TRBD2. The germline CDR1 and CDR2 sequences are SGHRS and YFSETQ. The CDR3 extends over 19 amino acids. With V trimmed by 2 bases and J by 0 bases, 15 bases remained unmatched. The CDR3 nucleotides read TGCGCCAGCAGCTTTGGAGCGGGGGGTGTACTGGCCCTCTCCTACGAGCAGTACTTC. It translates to CASSFGAGGVLALSYEQYF.

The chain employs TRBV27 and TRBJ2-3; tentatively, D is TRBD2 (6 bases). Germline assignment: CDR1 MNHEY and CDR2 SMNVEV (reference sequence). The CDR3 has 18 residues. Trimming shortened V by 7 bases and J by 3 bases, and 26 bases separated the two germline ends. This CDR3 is CASTSRRRGISGTDTQYF. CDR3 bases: TGTGCCAGCACCTCGAGGAGGAGGGGCATCTCGGGGACAGATACGCAGTATTTT.

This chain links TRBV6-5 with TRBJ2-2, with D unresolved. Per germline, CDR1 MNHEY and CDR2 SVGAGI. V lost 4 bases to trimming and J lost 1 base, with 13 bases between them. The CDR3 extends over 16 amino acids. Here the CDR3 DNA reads TGTGCCAGCAGTTCCCCCAGGATGATGAACACCGGGGAGCTGTTTTTT. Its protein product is CASSSPRMMNTGELFF.

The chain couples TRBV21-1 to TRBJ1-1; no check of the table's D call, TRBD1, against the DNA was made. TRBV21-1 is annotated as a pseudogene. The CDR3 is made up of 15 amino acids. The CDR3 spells CASSAGQVPNTEAFF. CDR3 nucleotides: TGTGCCAGCAGCGCGGGACAGGTCCCGAACACTGAAGCTTTCTTT.

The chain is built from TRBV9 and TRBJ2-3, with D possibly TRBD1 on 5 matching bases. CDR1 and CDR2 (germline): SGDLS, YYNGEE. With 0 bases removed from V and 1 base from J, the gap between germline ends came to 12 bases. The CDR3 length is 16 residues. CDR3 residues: CASSVVGEGGTDTQYF. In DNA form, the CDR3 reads TGTGCCAGCAGCGTAGTGGGCGAAGGGGGCACAGATACGCAGTATTTT.

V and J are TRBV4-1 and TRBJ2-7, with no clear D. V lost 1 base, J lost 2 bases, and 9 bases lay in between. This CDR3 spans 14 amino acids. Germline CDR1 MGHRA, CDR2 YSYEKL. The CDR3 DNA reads TGCGCCAGCAGCCAAGGTTATAGTCCCTACGAGCAGTACTTC. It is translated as CASSQGYSPYEQYF.

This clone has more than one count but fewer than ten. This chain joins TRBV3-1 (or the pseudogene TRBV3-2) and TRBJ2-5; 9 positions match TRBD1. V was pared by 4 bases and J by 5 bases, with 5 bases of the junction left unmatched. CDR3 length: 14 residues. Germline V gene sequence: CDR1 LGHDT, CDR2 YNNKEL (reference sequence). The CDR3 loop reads CASSPTGGRETQYF. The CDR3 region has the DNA TGTGCCAGCAGCCCGACAGGGGGTAGGGAGACCCAGTACTTC.

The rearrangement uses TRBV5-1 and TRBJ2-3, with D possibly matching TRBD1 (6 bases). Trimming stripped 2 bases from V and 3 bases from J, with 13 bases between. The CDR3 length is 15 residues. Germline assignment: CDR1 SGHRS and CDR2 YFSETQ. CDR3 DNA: TGCGCCAGCAGCTTTCAGGGGAGAGGAACAGATACGCAGTATTTT. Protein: CASSFQGRGTDTQYF. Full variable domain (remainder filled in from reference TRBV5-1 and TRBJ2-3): KAGVTQTPRYLIKTRGQQVTLSCSPISGHRSVSWYQQTPGQGLQFLFEYFSETQRNKGNFPGRFSGRQFSNSRSEMNVSTLELGDSALYLCASSFQGRGTDTQYFGPGTRLTVL.